This T cell receptor (beta chain) was recovered during a study of T cell changes during pregnancy in multiple sclerosis. The CDR3 spans 16 residues. Trimming at V came to 2 bases and at J to 10 bases, leaving 13 bases not matched to a gene. Germline V CDR1 and CDR2: SNHLY, FYNNEI. TCRdb's copy holds only in-frame clones and misses some; the assay was immunoSEQ multiplex PCR. The sample records about 66,000 clones, 91% being singletons. The TCR was taken from a female donor with multiple sclerosis, enrolled in a pregnancy study. This material consisted of CD8+ T cells from peripheral blood mononuclear cells, taken before pregnancy. The chain is built from TRBV2 and TRBJ1-1, with 10 positions matching TRBD1. CDR3 DNA: TGTGCCAGCAGTGAATGGGGACAGGGGACCCCCGGTGGAGCTTTCTTT. Protein sequence: CASSEWGQGTPGGAFF.